The 4 T cell receptor beta chains below were found in one sample sequenced in a study of vaccination and CD4 T cells after COVID-19. The sample's treatment: roughly ten-day PBMC culture with coronavirus spike peptide pools or control peptides (ViraFEST assay). Harvesting of the unexposed donor's CD4+ T cells predated the COVID-19 pandemic (2011-2018). The study sequenced cultured CD4+ T cell DNA using the Oncomine TCR Beta short-read assay. CD4+ T cells were cultured, and genomic DNA was extracted from them. TCRdb reprocessed the PCR reads via MiXCR and lists one record per CDR3 protein. The table records 11,000 or so distinct CDR3 sequences, 40% of them present only once. Which antigens these TCRs recognize remains unknown. Specimen: CD4+ T cells from blood, cultured in vitro. The receptor set was obtained from a human donor in good health.

This clonotype was detected only a few times. This rearrangement joins TRBV7-9 to TRBJ1-2; no reliable D call. Trimming removed 5 bases at V and 8 bases at J, with 3 bases between. The length of the CDR3 is 9 residues. CDR1 is SEHNR, CDR2 FQNEAQ, per germline (reference sequence). CDR3 sequence (DNA): TGTGCCAGCAGCCCGGGCTACACCTTC. Its protein product is CASSPGYTF.

The chain carries TRBV7-8 and TRBJ2-5; no clear D. Germline CDR1 reads SGHVS; CDR2 reads FQNEAQ. This CDR3 is 14 amino acids long. Deletions cut 3 bases from V and 5 bases from J, with 13 bases between. The CDR3 region has the DNA TGTGCCAGCAGCTTCGGCCGAATTGGGGAGACCCAGTACTTC. It yields the protein CASSFGRIGETQYF.

The genes are TRBV20-1 and TRBJ2-7, with a tentative D call TRBD2 (6 bases). V lost 0 bases, J lost 1 base, and 13 bases lay in between. In germline, CDR1 is DFQATT, CDR2 SNEGSKA (reference sequence). The CDR3 contains 15 residues. CDR3: CSAREFRLASYEQYF. The CDR3 coding sequence is TGCAGTGCTAGAGAATTTAGGCTAGCGTCCTACGAGCAGTACTTC.

A few counts support this clonotype. The rearrangement uses TRBV20-1 and TRBJ1-2, with D unresolved. The ends were cut back, 2 bases at V and 2 bases at J, with 12 bases in the middle. Germline V gene data show CDR1 as DFQATT and CDR2 as SNEGSKA (reference sequence). The CDR3 consists of 14 residues. The CDR3 reads CSARLSKNNYGYTF. Written as DNA, the CDR3 is TGCAGTGCTAGACTCAGTAAGAACAACTATGGCTACACCTTC.